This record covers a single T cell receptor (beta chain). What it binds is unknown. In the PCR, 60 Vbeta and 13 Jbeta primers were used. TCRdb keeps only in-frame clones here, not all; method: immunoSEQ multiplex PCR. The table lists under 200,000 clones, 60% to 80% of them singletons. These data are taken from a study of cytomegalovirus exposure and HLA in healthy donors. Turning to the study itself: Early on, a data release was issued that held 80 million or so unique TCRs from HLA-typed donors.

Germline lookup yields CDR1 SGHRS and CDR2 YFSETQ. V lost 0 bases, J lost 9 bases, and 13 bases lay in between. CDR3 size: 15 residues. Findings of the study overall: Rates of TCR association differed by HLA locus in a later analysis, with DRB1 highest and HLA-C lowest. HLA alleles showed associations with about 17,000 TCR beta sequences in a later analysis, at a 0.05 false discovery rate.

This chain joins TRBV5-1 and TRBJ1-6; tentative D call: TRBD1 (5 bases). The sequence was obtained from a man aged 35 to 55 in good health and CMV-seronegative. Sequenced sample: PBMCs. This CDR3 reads CASSLARGDVSPLHF. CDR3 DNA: TGCGCCAGCAGCTTGGCTCGGGGGGATGTTTCACCCCTCCACTTT.